Following are 3 T cell receptor beta chains from one sample sequenced in a study of T cell responses to AZD1222 COVID-19 vaccine. Generated by immunoSEQ multiplex PCR, the TCRdb table keeps only in-frame clones and is missing some. The table lists approximately 160,000 clones, around 90% of them singletons. Here the sequenced sample was peripheral blood, taken on day 0 of AZD1222 vaccination. The receptors were gathered from an adult in good health.

This sequence joins TRBV18 and TRBJ1-1; maybe TRBD1 (6 bases). There are 12 residues in the CDR3. The germline CDR1 and CDR2 sequences are KGHSH and LQKENI. V gave up 3 bases and J gave up 8 bases, with 10 bases separating them. In nucleotides, the CDR3 is TGTGCCAGCTCACCCGGGGGCAACGAAGCTTTCTTT. Its translation: CASSPGGNEAFF. Drawing the rest from reference TRBV18 and TRBJ1-1, the complete variable domain is NAGVMQNPRHLVRRRGQEARLRCSPMKGHSHVYWYRQLPEEGLKFMVYLQKENIIDESGMPKERFSAEFPKEGPSILRIQQVVRGDSAAYFCASSPGGNEAFFGQGTRLTVV.

V usage is TRBV24-1 and J usage is TRBJ1-1; D perhaps matches TRBD1 (6 bases). The CDR3 contains 16 residues. Trimming took off 2 bases at V and 0 bases at J, with 12 bases between the two ends. Germline lookup yields CDR1 KGHDR and CDR2 SFDVKD. CDR3 amino acids: CATSDSATGMNTEAFF. As DNA, the CDR3 is TGTGCCACCAGTGATTCCGCAACAGGGATGAACACTGAAGCTTTCTTT.

This sequence joins TRBV9 and TRBJ2-3, with D perhaps matching TRBD2 (5 bases). The V gene lost 3 bases and the J gene lost 0 bases, with 14 bases spanning the gap. The CDR3 extends over 16 amino acids. Per the germline V gene, CDR1 is SGDLS and CDR2 is YYNGEE. The CDR3 region has the DNA TGTGCCAGCAGCGGTATCGAAGCGGTAAGCACAGATACGCAGTATTTT. Translated: CASSGIEAVSTDTQYF. The full variable domain, completed using reference TRBV9 and TRBJ2-3, is DSGVTQTPKHLITATGQRVTLRCSPRSGDLSVYWYQQSLDQGLQFLIQYYNGEERAKGNILERFSAQQFPDLHSELNLSSLELGDSALYFCASSGIEAVSTDTQYFGPGTRLTVL.